This T cell receptor beta chain was captured by sequencing in a study of T cells in Graves' hyperthyroidism and ophthalmopathy. Whole-study findings and limits: Blood held most thyroid clonotypes expanded above 0.001 frequency. With a median lead of about six months before onset, the model predicted ophthalmopathy.

TCR beta CDR3 regions were amplified from RNA transcripts. The HTBI primer set served for first-round RT-PCR of the TCR CDR3. TCRdb passed the multiplex PCR reads through MiXCR, listing each CDR3 protein once. The data contain fewer than 850,000 distinct CDR3 sequences, approximately 15% of them singletons. Concerning this clonotype: The target antigen is unknown.

The CDR3 consists of 14 residues. Deletions cut 1 base from V and 4 bases from J, with 11 bases between. CDR1 and CDR2 from the germline V gene are SEHNR and FQNEAQ (reference sequence). The rearrangement joins TRBV7-9 to TRBJ2-7; D is possibly TRBD2 (5 bases). This receptor was taken from a middle-aged man with Graves' hyperthyroidism. Input material: blood. CDR3 residues: CASSLGGERYEQYF. The CDR3 nucleotides read TGTGCCAGCAGCTTAGGGGGAGAAAGGTACGAGCAGTACTTC.